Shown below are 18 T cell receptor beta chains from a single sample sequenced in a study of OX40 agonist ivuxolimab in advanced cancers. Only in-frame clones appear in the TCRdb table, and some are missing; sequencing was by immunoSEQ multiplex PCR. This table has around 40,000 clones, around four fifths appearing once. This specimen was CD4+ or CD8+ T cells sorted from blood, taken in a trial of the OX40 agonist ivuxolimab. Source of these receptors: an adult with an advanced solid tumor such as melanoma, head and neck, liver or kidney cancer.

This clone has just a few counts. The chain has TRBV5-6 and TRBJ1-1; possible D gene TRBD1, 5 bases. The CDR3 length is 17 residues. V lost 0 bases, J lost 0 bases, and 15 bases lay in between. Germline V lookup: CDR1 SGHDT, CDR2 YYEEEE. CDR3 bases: TGTGCCAGCAGCTTGGGTAGGGGATTCCGGATGAACACTGAAGCTTTCTTT. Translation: CASSLGRGFRMNTEAFF.

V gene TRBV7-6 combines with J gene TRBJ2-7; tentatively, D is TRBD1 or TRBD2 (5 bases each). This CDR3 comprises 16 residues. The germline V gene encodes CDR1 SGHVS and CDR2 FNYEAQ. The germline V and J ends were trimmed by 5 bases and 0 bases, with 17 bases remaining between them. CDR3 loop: CASSPASRGLSYEQYF. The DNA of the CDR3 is TGTGCCAGCAGCCCCGCCAGCCGGGGCCTCTCCTACGAGCAGTACTTC.

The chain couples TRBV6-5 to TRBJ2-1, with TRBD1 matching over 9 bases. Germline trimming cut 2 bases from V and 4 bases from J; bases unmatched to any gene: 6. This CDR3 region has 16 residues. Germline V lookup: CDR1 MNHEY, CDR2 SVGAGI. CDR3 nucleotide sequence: TGTGCCAGCAGTTACCCCCCGGGACAGGGTTACAATGAGCAGTTCTTC. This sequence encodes CASSYPPGQGYNEQFF.

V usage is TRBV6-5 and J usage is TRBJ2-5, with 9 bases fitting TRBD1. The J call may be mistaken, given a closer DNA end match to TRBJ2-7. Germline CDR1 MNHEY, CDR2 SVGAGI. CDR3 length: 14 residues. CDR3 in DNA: TGTGCCAGCAGCCCCGGGACAGGGTTTTACGAGCAGTACTTC. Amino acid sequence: CASSPGTGFYEQYF.

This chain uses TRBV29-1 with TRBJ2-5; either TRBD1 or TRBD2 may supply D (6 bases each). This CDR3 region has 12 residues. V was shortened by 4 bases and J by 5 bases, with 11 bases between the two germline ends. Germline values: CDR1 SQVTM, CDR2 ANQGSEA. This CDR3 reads CSVGSGAETQYF. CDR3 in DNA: TGCAGCGTTGGATCGGGGGCCGAGACCCAGTACTTC. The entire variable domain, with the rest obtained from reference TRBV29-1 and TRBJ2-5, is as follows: SAVISQKPSRDICQRGTSLTIQCQVDSQVTMMFWYRQQPGQSLTLIATANQGSEATYESGFVIDKFPISRPNLTFSTLTVSNMSPEDSSIYLCSVGSGAETQYFGPGTRLLVL.

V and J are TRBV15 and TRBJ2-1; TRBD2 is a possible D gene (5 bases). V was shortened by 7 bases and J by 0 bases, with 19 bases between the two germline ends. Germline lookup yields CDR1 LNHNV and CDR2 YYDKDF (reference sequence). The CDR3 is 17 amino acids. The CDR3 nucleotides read TGTGCCACCAATTGGGGAATCCTAGCAGGCTCCTACAATGAGCAGTTCTTC. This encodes CATNWGILAGSYNEQFF.

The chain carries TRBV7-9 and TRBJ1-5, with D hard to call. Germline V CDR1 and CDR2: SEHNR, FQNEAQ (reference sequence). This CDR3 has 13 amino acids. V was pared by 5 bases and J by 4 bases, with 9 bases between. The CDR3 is CASSVEGNQPQHF. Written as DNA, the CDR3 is TGTGCCAGCAGCGTGGAGGGAAATCAGCCCCAGCATTTT.

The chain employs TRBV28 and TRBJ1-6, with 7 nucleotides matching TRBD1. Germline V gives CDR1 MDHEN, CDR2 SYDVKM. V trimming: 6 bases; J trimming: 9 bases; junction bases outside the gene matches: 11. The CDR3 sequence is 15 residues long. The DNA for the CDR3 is TGTGCCAGCAGCGAATTAACAGGGGTCACTTCACCCCTCCACTTT. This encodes CASSELTGVTSPLHF.

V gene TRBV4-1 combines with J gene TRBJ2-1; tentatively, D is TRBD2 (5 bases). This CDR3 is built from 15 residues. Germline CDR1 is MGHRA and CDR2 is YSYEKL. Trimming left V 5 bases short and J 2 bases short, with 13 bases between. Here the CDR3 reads CASSLTSLAYNEQFF. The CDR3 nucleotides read TGCGCCAGCAGCTTAACTAGTCTAGCCTACAATGAGCAGTTCTTC.

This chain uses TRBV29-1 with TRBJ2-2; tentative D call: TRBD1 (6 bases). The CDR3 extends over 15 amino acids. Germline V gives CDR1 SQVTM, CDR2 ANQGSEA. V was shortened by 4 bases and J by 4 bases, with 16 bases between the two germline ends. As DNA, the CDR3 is TGCAGCGTTGGCAATTGGGACATACCCACCGGGGAGCTGTTTTTT. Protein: CSVGNWDIPTGELFF.

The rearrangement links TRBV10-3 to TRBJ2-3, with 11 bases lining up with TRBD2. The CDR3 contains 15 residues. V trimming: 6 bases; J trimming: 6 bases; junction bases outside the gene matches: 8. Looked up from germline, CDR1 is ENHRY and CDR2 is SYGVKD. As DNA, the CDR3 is TGTGCCATCAGCGATAGCGGGAGGGAAGAGGATACGCAGTATTTT. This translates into CAISDSGREEDTQYF.

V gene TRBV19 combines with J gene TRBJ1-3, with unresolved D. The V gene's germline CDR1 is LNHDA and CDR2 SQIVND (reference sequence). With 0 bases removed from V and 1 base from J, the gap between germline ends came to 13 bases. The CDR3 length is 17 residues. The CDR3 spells CASSIDRGTSSGNTIYF. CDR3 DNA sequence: TGTGCCAGTAGTATAGATCGGGGTACGAGTTCTGGAAACACCATATATTTT. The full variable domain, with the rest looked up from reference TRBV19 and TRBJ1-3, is DGGITQSPKYLFRKEGQNVTLSCEQNLNHDAMYWYRQDPGQGLRLIYYSQIVNDFQKGDIAEGYSVSREKKESFPLTVTSAQKNPTAFYLCASSIDRGTSSGNTIYFGEGSWLTVV.

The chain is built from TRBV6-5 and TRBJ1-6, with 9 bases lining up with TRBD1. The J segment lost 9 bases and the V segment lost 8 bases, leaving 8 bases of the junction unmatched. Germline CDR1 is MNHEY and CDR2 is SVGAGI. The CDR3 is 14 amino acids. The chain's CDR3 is CASAPTGGGSPLHF. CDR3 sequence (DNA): TGTGCCAGCGCCCCGACAGGGGGAGGTTCACCCCTCCACTTT.

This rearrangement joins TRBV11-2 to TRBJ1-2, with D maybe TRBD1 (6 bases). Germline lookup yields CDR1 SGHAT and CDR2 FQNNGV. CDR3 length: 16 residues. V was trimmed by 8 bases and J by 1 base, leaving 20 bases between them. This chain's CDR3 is CASGDFKNRDNYGYTF. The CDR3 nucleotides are TGTGCCAGCGGCGACTTCAAAAACAGGGATAACTATGGCTACACCTTC.

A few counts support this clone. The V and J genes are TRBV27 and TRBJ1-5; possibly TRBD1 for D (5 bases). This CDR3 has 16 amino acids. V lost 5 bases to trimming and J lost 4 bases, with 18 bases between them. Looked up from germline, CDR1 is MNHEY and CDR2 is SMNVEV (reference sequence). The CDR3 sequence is CASSITTVFWNQPQHF. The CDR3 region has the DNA TGTGCCAGCAGTATTACGACAGTGTTTTGGAATCAGCCCCAGCATTTT.

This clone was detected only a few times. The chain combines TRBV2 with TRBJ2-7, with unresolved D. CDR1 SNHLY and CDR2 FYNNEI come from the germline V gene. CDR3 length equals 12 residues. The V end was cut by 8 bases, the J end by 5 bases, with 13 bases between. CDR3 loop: CASWAGTHEQYF. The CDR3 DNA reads TGTGCCAGCTGGGCAGGTACCCACGAGCAGTACTTC.

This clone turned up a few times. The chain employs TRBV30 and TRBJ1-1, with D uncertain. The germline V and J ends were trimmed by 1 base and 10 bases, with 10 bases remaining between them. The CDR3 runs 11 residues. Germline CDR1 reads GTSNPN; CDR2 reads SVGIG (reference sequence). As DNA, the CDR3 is TGTGCCTGGAGTGCTTCCACCAGAGCTTTCTTT. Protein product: CAWSASTRAFF.

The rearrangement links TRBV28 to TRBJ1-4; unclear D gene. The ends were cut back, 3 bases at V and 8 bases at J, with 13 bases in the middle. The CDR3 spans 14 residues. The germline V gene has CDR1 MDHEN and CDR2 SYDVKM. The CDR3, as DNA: TGTGCCAGCAGTTTTCCTCCTCTTTCGGAAAAACTGTTTTTT. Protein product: CASSFPPLSEKLFF.